This is a list of T cell receptor beta chains from one sample in a study of cytomegalovirus exposure and HLA in healthy donors. TCRdb keeps only in-frame clones here, not all; method: immunoSEQ multiplex PCR. Found here are under 200,000 clones, 70% to 90% of them singletons; the top ten hold approximately 8.5%. Sample: PBMCs. The receptors shown here come from a man between 18 and 35 years old in good health and CMV-seropositive. Each CDR3 is given with its conserved first and last residue. The order of the fields is V gene, D gene, J gene, CDR3 protein, CDR3 DNA. D genes are given only for firm matches.

>TRBV15|TRBD2|TRBJ2-7
CATSRDQGLAGTYEQYF
TGTGCCACCAGCAGAGATCAAGGACTAGCGGGGACCTACGAGCAGTACTTC
>TRBV19|.|TRBJ2-5
CASSIDPGIQETQYF
TGTGCCAGTAGTATAGATCCGGGGATCCAAGAGACCCAGTACTTC
>TRBV18|.|TRBJ2-3
CASSPDRRGEGRGDTQYF
TGTGCCAGCTCACCAGATCGGAGGGGCGAGGGGCGGGGAGATACGCAGTATTTT
>TRBV4-3|TRBD2|TRBJ2-5
CASSQDLASGGGETQYF
TGCGCCAGCAGCCAAGATCTCGCTAGCGGGGGTGGGGAGACCCAGTACTTC
>TRBV30|.|TRBJ2-5
CAWRNKASTGEQYF
TGTGCCTGGAGAAATAAGGCGTCCACGGGGGAGCAGTACTTC
>TRBV7-8|TRBD1|TRBJ2-1
CASSLGGTGGAWDEQFF
TGTGCCAGCAGCTTAGGTGGGACAGGGGGCGCCTGGGATGAGCAGTTCTTC
>TRBV5-1|TRBD2|TRBJ2-1
CASSWGLAGGYNEQFF
TGCGCCAGCAGCTGGGGACTAGCGGGGGGTTACAATGAGCAGTTCTTC
>TRBV4-3|.|TRBJ2-7
CASSQDLPGPGSEQYF
TGCGCCAGCAGCCAAGATTTGCCGGGCCCGGGGAGTGAGCAGTACTTC
>TRBV18|TRBD1|TRBJ1-1
CASSQKGQGNTEAFF
TGTGCCAGCTCGCAAAAAGGACAGGGGAACACTGAAGCTTTCTTT
>TRBV7-2|.|TRBJ2-1
CASSFSTNEQFF
TGTGCCAGCAGCTTTAGCACCAATGAGCAGTTCTTC
>TRBV5-1|.|TRBJ1-4
CASSLERFNEKLFF
TGCGCCAGCAGCTTGGAACGGTTTAATGAAAAACTGTTTTTT
>TRBV6-1|.|TRBJ1-2
CASTPGGRRGYTF
TGTGCCAGCACCCCCGGGGGGCGTAGAGGCTACACCTTC
>TRBV7-2|TRBD2|TRBJ2-5
CASSIGLAVQETQYF
TGTGCCAGCAGCATCGGACTAGCGGTTCAAGAGACCCAGTACTTC